Each of the 31 T cell receptor beta chains below was sequenced from the same sample in a study of blood T cell repertoires in COVID-19. The assay was immunoSEQ multiplex PCR, and TCRdb's table has in-frame clones only and misses some. The data contain hundreds of thousands of clones, more than 70% of them singletons. What was sequenced was PBMCs or T cells enriched from blood (not recorded which). All receptors derive from a woman aged 45-65 years who had recovered from COVID-19.

The V and J genes are TRBV4-3 and TRBJ1-2; TRBD1 is a possible D gene (6 bases). Germline assignment: CDR1 LGHNA and CDR2 YSLEER. Trimming took off 0 bases at V and 1 base at J, with 9 bases between the two ends. The CDR3 length is 15 residues. The chain's CDR3 is CASSQDLQGNYGYTF. The CDR3 nucleotides are TGCGCCAGCAGCCAAGATTTACAGGGTAACTATGGCTACACCTTC.

The chain links TRBV27 to TRBJ2-7, with D possibly matching TRBD2 (6 bases). The CDR3 extends over 12 amino acids. The ends were cut back, 6 bases at V and 6 bases at J, with 12 bases in the middle. CDR1 and CDR2 from the germline V gene are MNHEY and SMNVEV (reference sequence). CDR3 DNA sequence: TGTGCCAGCAGGGGAACTAGCTCCGAGCAGTACTTC. Protein product: CASRGTSSEQYF.

The CDR3: CAWSADRVYTEAFF. CDR3 coding DNA: TGTGCCTGGAGCGCAGACAGGGTCTATACTGAAGCTTTCTTT. V is TRBV30 and J is TRBJ1-1; 7 nucleotides agree with TRBD1. V shed 3 bases and J 5 bases; nucleotides not matched to a gene: 9. CDR1 and CDR2 (germline): GTSNPN, SVGIG (reference sequence). This CDR3 region has 14 residues. Using reference TRBV30 and TRBJ1-1 for the parts outside the CDR3, the full variable domain is SQTIHQWPATLVQPVGSPLSLECTVEGTSNPNLYWYRQAAGRGLQLLFYSVGIGQISSEVPQNLSASRPQDRQFILSSKKLLLSDSGFYLCAWSADRVYTEAFFGQGTRLTVV.

The chain combines TRBV29-1 with TRBJ2-3; TRBD1 aligns across 9 bases. The length of the CDR3 is 15 residues. Germline V lookup: CDR1 SQVTM, CDR2 ANQGSEA. The ends lost 6 bases at V and 3 bases at J; junction bases unmatched: 10. This chain's CDR3 is CSVAPEGQGTDTQYF. As DNA, the CDR3 is TGCAGCGTCGCGCCTGAGGGACAGGGAACAGATACGCAGTATTTT.

As regards this clone: Within the sample, other DNA sequences also encode this same CDR3. The chain has TRBV6-5 and TRBJ1-1; D unresolved. Deletions cut 2 bases from V and 2 bases from J, with 6 bases between. Germline CDR1 is MNHEY and CDR2 is SVGAGI. This CDR3 is built from 13 residues. CDR3 DNA sequence: TGTGCCAGCAGTTACGAGTCCAACACTGAAGCTTTCTTT. Translation gives CASSYESNTEAFF.

The rearrangement uses TRBV7-9 and TRBJ2-4, with 7 bases identical to TRBD2. Losses at the gene ends were 2 bases for V and 0 bases for J; bases not matched to a gene: 7. Germline V gives CDR1 SEHNR, CDR2 FQNEAQ (reference sequence). This CDR3 region has 17 residues. The CDR3 nucleotides read TGTGCCAGCAGCTTATACGCTAGCGGAATAGCCAAAAACATTCAGTACTTC. It specifies CASSLYASGIAKNIQYF.

Notes on this clone: A read error may produce the germline difference seen at one junction end. The chain couples TRBV12-3 or TRBV12-4 to TRBJ2-7, with a tentative D call TRBD2 (5 bases). The CDR3 runs 12 residues. The CDR3 is CASSRDDYKQYF. In DNA form, the CDR3 reads TGTGCCAGCAGTCGCGATGACTACAAGCAGTACTTC.

This clone occurred once. This chain links TRBV4-3 with TRBJ2-1; D is unresolved. There are 15 residues in the CDR3. In germline, CDR1 is LGHNA, CDR2 YSLEER. Deletions cut 1 base from V and 5 bases from J, with 12 bases between. The CDR3 reads CASSQALSANNEQFF. The CDR3, as DNA: TGCGCCAGCAGCCAAGCACTATCGGCGAACAATGAGCAGTTCTTC.

This chain connects TRBV6-5 to TRBJ1-2; the D gene is possibly TRBD1 (5 bases). CDR1 is MNHEY, CDR2 SVGAGI, per germline. This CDR3 contains 13 residues. The ends were cut back, 8 bases at V and 7 bases at J, with 17 bases in the middle. CDR3 bases: TGTGCCAGCCTCGGCAGGGCCGCGAGTGGCTACACCTTC. This gives the protein CASLGRAASGYTF.

The chain uses TRBV20-1 and TRBJ2-7, with D maybe TRBD2 (6 bases). The germline V gene has CDR1 DFQATT and CDR2 SNEGSKA (reference sequence). The length of the CDR3 is 11 residues. Trimming removed 7 bases at V and 6 bases at J, with 13 bases between. The CDR3 DNA is TGCAGTGTGGGGGGTCTCCGCGAGCAGTACTTC. This sequence encodes CSVGGLREQYF.

The rearrangement joins TRBV5-1 to TRBJ2-1; 7 bases match TRBD2. CDR3 length: 15 amino acids. V lost 7 bases and J lost 5; bases outside the gene matches: 12. Germline-derived CDR1 and CDR2 are SGHRS and YFSETQ. CDR3 in amino acids: CASGLGTTQNNEQFF. CDR3 coding DNA: TGCGCCAGCGGACTTGGGACTACTCAAAACAATGAGCAGTTCTTC.

The genes are TRBV28 and TRBJ1-1; 10 bases match TRBD1. Germline CDR1 MDHEN, CDR2 SYDVKM. The CDR3 contains 15 residues. The V gene end was trimmed by 6 bases and the J gene end by 3 bases; junction bases not matched to a gene: 7. CDR3 coding DNA: TGTGCCAGCAGATCAGCCGGGACAGGGGACACTGAAGCTTTCTTT. Encoded protein: CASRSAGTGDTEAFF.

The CDR3 spells CASSDPRNQETQYF. The CDR3 coding sequence is TGTGCCAGCAGCGACCCCAGGAACCAAGAGACCCAGTACTTC. The rearrangement links TRBV9 to TRBJ2-5; D unclear. Trimming took off 3 bases at V and 0 bases at J, with 9 bases between the two ends. Germline lookup yields CDR1 SGDLS and CDR2 YYNGEE. This CDR3 comprises 14 residues.

The rearrangement joins TRBV7-6 to TRBJ1-6; 7 bases match TRBD1. There are 15 residues in the CDR3. V lost 4 bases to trimming and J lost 6 bases; unmatched junction nucleotides: 6. The V gene's germline CDR1 is SGHVS and CDR2 FNYEAQ. DNA of the CDR3: TGTGCCAGCAGCTCTCAACAGGGGAGTAATTCACCCCTCCACTTT. As protein: CASSSQQGSNSPLHF.

This clone was counted between two and nine times. The V call is TRBV3-1 (or the pseudogene TRBV3-2), the J call TRBJ1-6; tentatively, D is TRBD1 (6 bases). Germline V gene lookup returns CDR1 LGHDT and CDR2 YNNKEL (reference sequence). The CDR3 is 14 amino acids. V was cut by 0 bases and J by 10 bases, with 10 bases left in between. This CDR3 is CASSQEGALSPLHF. In nucleotides, the CDR3 is TGTGCCAGCAGCCAAGAGGGGGCGTTGTCACCCCTCCACTTT.

The CDR3 region has the DNA TGCAGCGTTGAAGGGACTAGTAACTACGAGCAGTACTTC. Amino acids: CSVEGTSNYEQYF. The chain employs TRBV29-1 and TRBJ2-7; TRBD2 matches at 7 bases. After removal of 1 base from V and 3 bases from J, the junction contained 3 bases not matched to a gene. The CDR3 extends over 13 amino acids. Per the germline V gene, CDR1 is SQVTM and CDR2 is ANQGSEA.

The V gene is TRBV18, the J gene TRBJ2-2; unclear D gene. Trimming left V 6 bases short and J 3 bases short, with 11 bases between. The CDR3 is 14 residues long. The germline CDR1 and CDR2 sequences are KGHSH and LQKENI. This CDR3 reads CASSSRQDTGELFF. The DNA for the CDR3 is TGTGCCAGCTCCTCAAGACAAGACACCGGGGAGCTGTTTTTT.

This clone has more than one count but fewer than ten. This chain connects TRBV25-1 to TRBJ1-2, with 8 bases matching TRBD1. Trimming took 3 bases from V and 4 from J; bases not matched to a gene: 7. The CDR3 runs 15 residues. Per germline, CDR1 MGHDK and CDR2 SYGVNS. Here the CDR3 DNA reads TGTGCCAGCAGTGAGGTCAGGGGGCTTATCTATGGCTACACCTTC. Protein: CASSEVRGLIYGYTF.

The chain couples TRBV27 to TRBJ2-1; 10 bases line up with TRBD2. Germline CDR1 reads MNHEY; CDR2 reads SMNVEV (reference sequence). Germline trimming cut 2 bases from V and 1 base from J; bases unmatched to any gene: 8. The CDR3 runs to 18 residues. CDR3 sequence (DNA): TGTGCCAGCAGTTTACTGGCTAGCGGGAGAAATTCCTACAATGAGCAGTTCTTC. This codes for CASSLLASGRNSYNEQFF.

The chain joins TRBV28 to TRBJ2-7; the D gene is possibly TRBD2 (6 bases). The V gene lost 5 bases and the J gene lost 1 base, with 15 bases spanning the gap. The germline CDR1 and CDR2 sequences are MDHEN and SYDVKM. The CDR3 length is 15 residues. CDR3 bases: TGTGCCAGCAGTCTACTGCGGGGACTGTCCTACGAGCAGTACTTC. It specifies CASSLLRGLSYEQYF.

V usage is TRBV6-2 or TRBV6-3 and J usage is TRBJ1-2, with no clear D. Trimming removed 2 bases at V and 8 bases at J, with 21 bases between. This CDR3 region has 16 residues. Germline V gene sequence: CDR1 MNHEY, CDR2 SVGEGT. CDR3 protein: CASSYDWTEASAGYTF. The CDR3 DNA follows: TGTGCCAGCAGTTACGACTGGACGGAGGCCTCCGCAGGCTACACCTTC.

V usage is TRBV5-1 and J usage is TRBJ2-1, with TRBD1 identical over 8 bases. This CDR3 is 14 amino acids long. Germline CDR1 and CDR2: SGHRS and YFSETQ. V lost 1 base, J lost 7 bases, and 4 bases stayed unmatched. The CDR3 DNA reads TGCGCCAGCAGCTTGTTGACAGGGGAAAATGAGCAGTTCTTC. As protein: CASSLLTGENEQFF. Looking up the rest from reference TRBV5-1 and TRBJ2-1 gives the full variable domain: KAGVTQTPRYLIKTRGQQVTLSCSPISGHRSVSWYQQTPGQGLQFLFEYFSETQRNKGNFPGRFSGRQFSNSRSEMNVSTLELGDSALYLCASSLLTGENEQFFGPGTRLTVL.

The chain links TRBV4-3 to TRBJ2-2; 11 nucleotides agree with TRBD2. With 0 bases clipped from V and 6 bases from J, the junction kept 12 bases outside the gene matches. CDR1 is LGHNA and CDR2 is YSLEER in the germline V gene. The CDR3 extends over 19 amino acids. CDR3: CASSQEIAGGPLRAGELFF. CDR3 nucleotide sequence: TGCGCCAGCAGCCAAGAGATAGCGGGAGGGCCCTTAAGGGCCGGGGAGCTGTTTTTT.

The gene calls are TRBV11-3 and TRBJ1-2; D is undetermined. CDR1 is SGHNT, CDR2 YENEEA, per germline. The length of the CDR3 is 17 residues. V was shortened by 5 bases and J by 1 base, with 20 bases between the two germline ends. The CDR3 sequence: CASSPSAMASINYGYTF. The CDR3 DNA sequence: TGTGCCAGCAGCCCTAGTGCGATGGCCAGCATTAACTATGGCTACACCTTC.

V gene TRBV30 combines with J gene TRBJ2-1; TRBD2 aligns across 9 bases. The CDR3 is 16 amino acids. Germline values: CDR1 GTSNPN, CDR2 SVGIG (reference sequence). Trimming cost V 0 bases and J 5 bases; bases outside gene matches: 8. The DNA of the CDR3 is TGTGCCTGGAGTGTGATTATTAGCGGGGGCAACAATGAGCAGTTCTTC. It specifies CAWSVIISGGNNEQFF.

The CDR3 region has the DNA TGTGCCAGCAGCTACCGAGCGGGGTCTGGAGATACGCAGTATTTT. Its protein product is CASSYRAGSGDTQYF. The rearrangement joins TRBV11-3 to TRBJ2-3; TRBD2 aligns across 7 bases. Germline trimming cut 4 bases from V and 5 bases from J; bases unmatched to any gene: 9. CDR1 and CDR2 from the germline V gene are SGHNT and YENEEA. There are 15 residues in the CDR3.

The V gene is TRBV7-9, the J gene TRBJ1-2; D remains ambiguous. This CDR3 region has 14 residues. Germline assignment: CDR1 SEHNR and CDR2 FQNEAQ (reference sequence). Trimming shortened V by 1 base and J by 4 bases, and 10 bases separated the two germline ends. CDR3 sequence: CASSLVILVYGYTF. CDR3 coding DNA: TGTGCCAGCAGCTTAGTTATACTTGTCTATGGCTACACCTTC.

This clone was seen a single time. The gene calls are TRBV6-2 or TRBV6-3 and TRBJ2-3; 8 positions match TRBD2. Germline V CDR1 and CDR2: MNHEY, SVGEGT. Trimming cost V 3 bases and J 4 bases; bases outside gene matches: 6. This CDR3 contains 15 residues. DNA for the CDR3: TGTGCCAGCAGTTATTACGGGGGGGGGCCAGATACGCAGTATTTT. This gives the protein CASSYYGGGPDTQYF.

This rearrangement joins TRBV29-1 to TRBJ2-1, with 8 bases matching TRBD2. The V segment lost 7 bases and the J segment 7 bases; nucleotides outside the gene matches: 9. The CDR3 contains 13 residues. The germline CDR1 and CDR2 sequences are SQVTM and ANQGSEA. The CDR3 DNA follows: TGCAGCGGTCGGGGGGGTGTGGTTAATGAGCAGTTCTTC. This translates into CSGRGGVVNEQFF.

The J gene is TRBJ1-2, the V gene TRBV4-1, with D possibly being TRBD1 (5 bases). With 1 base removed from V and 4 bases from J, the gap between germline ends came to 16 bases. The CDR3 sequence is 16 residues long. The germline gives CDR1 MGHRA, CDR2 YSYEKL. This chain's CDR3 is CASSQGGGTPAYGYTF. CDR3 DNA: TGCGCCAGCAGCCAAGGTGGAGGGACCCCCGCCTATGGCTACACCTTC.

V is TRBV11-3 and J is TRBJ1-1; possibly TRBD1 for D (6 bases). Germline V gene lookup returns CDR1 SGHNT and CDR2 YENEEA. Trimming shortened V by 4 bases and J by 7 bases, and 10 bases separated the two germline ends. The CDR3 has 12 amino acids. CDR3 in amino acids: CASSSRGGEAFF. CDR3 bases: TGTGCCAGCAGCTCTAGGGGGGGTGAAGCTTTCTTT. The variable domain in full, with the rest retrieved from reference TRBV11-3 and TRBJ1-1, is EAGVVQSPRYKIIEKKQPVAFWCNPISGHNTLYWYLQNLGQGPELLIRYENEEAVDDSQLPKDRFSAERLKGVDSTLKIQPAELGDSAVYLCASSSRGGEAFFGQGTRLTVV.